Below are 31 T cell receptor beta chains sequenced from a single sample in a study of blood T cell repertoires in COVID-19. Data came from immunoSEQ multiplex PCR; TCRdb stores just in-frame clones and leaves some out. The table includes about 62,000 clones, 80% to 90% detected once. Sequences were obtained from peripheral blood. These receptors all stem from a woman of 80 years or more with acute or convalescent COVID-19.

The chain combines TRBV4-1 with TRBJ1-1; D uncertain. This CDR3 is built from 13 residues. V was shortened by 1 base and J by 8 bases, with 11 bases between the two germline ends. Germline CDR1 and CDR2: MGHRA and YSYEKL. The CDR3 sequence is CASSQVRFTEAFF. CDR3 DNA: TGCGCCAGCAGCCAAGTCCGGTTTACGGAAGCTTTCTTT.

The chain couples TRBV19 to TRBJ2-3; 11 nucleotides match TRBD2. Germline CDR1 is LNHDA and CDR2 is SQIVND (reference sequence). The CDR3 contains 15 residues. The ends lost 2 bases at V and 5 bases at J; junction bases unmatched: 3. CDR3 amino acids: CASSISGLAVDTQYF. CDR3 nucleotides: TGTGCCAGTAGTATATCGGGACTAGCGGTAGATACGCAGTATTTT.

This chain's CDR3 is CASRVSGTGANVLTF. The CDR3, as DNA: TGCGCCAGCAGGGTCTCCGGGACTGGGGCCAACGTCCTGACTTTC. The rearrangement uses TRBV5-1 and TRBJ2-6, with a weak D call TRBD2 (5 bases). There are 15 residues in the CDR3. CDR1 is SGHRS, CDR2 YFSETQ, per germline. Trimming took 5 bases from V and 2 from J, leaving 11 bases between them.

The chain couples TRBV6-4 to TRBJ1-5, with TRBD1 identical over 8 bases. Germline lookup yields CDR1 MRHNA and CDR2 SNTAGT. The CDR3 runs to 17 residues. J gave up 5 bases and V 2 bases, and 11 bases lay outside the gene matches. Here the CDR3 DNA reads TGTGCCAGCAGTGACCAAACGCCGGGACAGGATGATCAGCCCCAGCATTTT. As protein: CASSDQTPGQDDQPQHF.

This rearrangement joins TRBV3-1 (or the pseudogene TRBV3-2) to TRBJ2-2, with D unresolved. V lost 0 bases to trimming and J lost 0 bases, with 5 bases between them. CDR3 length: 15 residues. CDR1 and CDR2 (germline): LGHDT, YNNKEL (reference sequence). The CDR3 spells CASSQDHTNTGELFF. In DNA form, the CDR3 reads TGTGCCAGCAGCCAAGATCACACGAACACCGGGGAGCTGTTTTTT.

The chain links TRBV19 to TRBJ1-5; D remains unclear. The length of the CDR3 is 15 residues. Germline values: CDR1 LNHDA, CDR2 SQIVND (reference sequence). V lost 6 bases, J lost 5 bases, and 17 bases lay in between. The CDR3 loop reads CASRSVDGGDQPQHF. The CDR3 region has the DNA TGTGCCAGTAGGAGCGTTGACGGTGGAGATCAGCCCCAGCATTTT.

The genes are TRBV4-2 and TRBJ2-1, with D possibly being TRBD2 (6 bases). Trimming removed 3 bases from V and 14 bases from J, with 11 bases in between. The CDR3 sequence is 11 residues long. Germline CDR1 is LGHNA and CDR2 is YNFKEQ. CDR3 protein: CASSQAREKFF. CDR3 nucleotides: TGTGCCAGCAGCCAGGCCCGGGAGAAGTTCTTC.

The rearrangement links TRBV19 to TRBJ1-3; the match to TRBD1 covers 8 bases. CDR1 and CDR2 from the germline V gene are LNHDA and SQIVND (reference sequence). CDR3 length equals 12 residues. The DNA of the CDR3 is TGTGCGCCGGGACAGGTTGTTCACACCATATATTTT. Amino acid sequence: CAPGQVVHTIYF.

The chain joins TRBV3-1 (or the pseudogene TRBV3-2) to TRBJ2-5; a weak D match, TRBD2 (6 bases). Trimming left V 0 bases short and J 5 bases short, with 16 bases between. The CDR3 is 16 residues long. Germline-derived CDR1 and CDR2 are LGHDT and YNNKEL (reference sequence). The CDR3 nucleotides read TGTGCCAGCAGCCAAGAAAGGCGGGGCGGACGGGAGACCCAGTACTTC. Amino acids: CASSQERRGGRETQYF.

The gene calls are TRBV30 and TRBJ1-1; a possible D gene is TRBD1 (5 bases). This CDR3 contains 14 residues. Germline CDR1 and CDR2: GTSNPN and SVGIG (reference sequence). V was pared by 8 bases and J by 2 bases, with 18 bases between. CDR3 region: CAGDPSLANTEAFF. In DNA form, the CDR3 reads TGTGCCGGGGACCCCTCCTTGGCCAACACTGAAGCTTTCTTT.

This chain links TRBV5-1 with TRBJ2-2; D perhaps matches TRBD1 (6 bases). The CDR3 spans 15 residues. Trimming left V 0 bases short and J 3 bases short, with 9 bases between. Germline assignment: CDR1 SGHRS and CDR2 YFSETQ. CDR3 protein: CASSLDAGDTGELFF. The CDR3 bases are TGCGCCAGCAGCTTGGATGCAGGGGACACCGGGGAGCTGTTTTTT.

This clone was seen a few times. The chain couples TRBV10-3 to TRBJ2-3, with TRBD2 matching over 15 bases. The CDR3 runs to 21 residues. Per germline, CDR1 ENHRY and CDR2 SYGVKD. Germline trimming cut 4 bases from V and 2 bases from J; bases unmatched to any gene: 16. CDR3 nucleotides: TGTGCCATCAGTGGGGACGAATTAGGGACTAGCGGGGGGCCCTACACAGATACGCAGTATTTT. Translation gives CAISGDELGTSGGPYTDTQYF.

V is TRBV7-3 and J is TRBJ1-3; TRBD1 might be the D (5 bases). Germline V gene lookup returns CDR1 SGHTA and CDR2 FQGTGA. The germline V and J ends were trimmed by 4 bases and 6 bases, with 16 bases remaining between them. CDR3 length: 15 residues. The CDR3 DNA follows: TGTGCCAGCAGCTCTGATCCGGGACTGCAAAACACCATATATTTT. It codes for CASSSDPGLQNTIYF. Together with reference TRBV7-3 and TRBJ1-3, the CDR3 gives the full variable domain: GAGVSQTPSNKVTEKGKYVELRCDPISGHTALYWYRQSLGQGPEFLIYFQGTGAADDSGLPNDRFFAVRPEGSVSTLKIQRTERGDSAVYLCASSSDPGLQNTIYFGEGSWLTVV.

The chain employs TRBV7-3 and TRBJ2-3, with 11 bases identical to TRBD2. Germline trimming cut 5 bases from V and 2 bases from J; bases unmatched to any gene: 6. CDR1 and CDR2 from the germline V gene are SGHTA and FQGTGA. This CDR3 spans 16 amino acids. The CDR3 sequence is CASSLRLAGTTDTQYF. The CDR3 DNA is TGTGCCAGCAGCCTCAGACTAGCGGGGACCACAGATACGCAGTATTTT.

CDR3 nucleotides: TGTGCCAGTAGCATGATGGACTCCACTTACACAGATACGCAGTATTTT. Amino acids: CASSMMDSTYTDTQYF. The V and J genes are TRBV19 and TRBJ2-3; a weak D match, TRBD2 (5 bases). Germline assignment: CDR1 LNHDA and CDR2 SQIVND (reference sequence). The ends were cut back, 6 bases at V and 2 bases at J, with 18 bases in the middle. This CDR3 is 16 amino acids long.

V and J are TRBV28 and TRBJ1-4; perhaps TRBD1 as D (6 bases). Germline CDR1 is MDHEN and CDR2 is SYDVKM. The CDR3 contains 16 residues. The V gene lost 5 bases and the J gene lost 1 base, with 14 bases spanning the gap. The DNA of the CDR3 is TGTGCCAGCAGTCAACCTTCAGGGGTAACTAATGAAAAACTGTTTTTT. Residues: CASSQPSGVTNEKLFF.

The chain combines TRBV10-2 with TRBJ2-5; D remains ambiguous. The V end was cut by 8 bases, the J end by 3 bases, with 19 bases between. This CDR3 is 15 amino acids long. Per the germline V gene, CDR1 is WSHSY and CDR2 is SAAADI. Here the CDR3 reads CASALNYRLKETQYF. CDR3 in DNA: TGCGCCAGCGCGCTGAACTACCGACTTAAAGAGACCCAGTACTTC.

The chain has TRBV6-1 and TRBJ2-1; 9 positions agree with TRBD1. Germline assignment: CDR1 MNHNS and CDR2 SASEGT. The trim removed 3 bases at V and 6 bases at J, leaving 9 bases unmatched. This CDR3 is built from 16 residues. CDR3 sequence: CASSDFGQGIGNEQFF. CDR3 DNA: TGTGCCAGCAGTGATTTTGGACAGGGGATAGGCAATGAGCAGTTCTTC.

CDR3 sequence: CASQGRQYNEQFF. CDR3 bases: TGTGCTAGCCAGGGTCGACAGTACAATGAGCAGTTCTTC. The J gene is TRBJ2-1, the V gene TRBV12-5, with D possibly matching TRBD1 (5 bases). CDR3 length: 13 residues. Deletions cut 9 bases from V and 4 bases from J, with 13 bases between. The germline CDR1 and CDR2 sequences are LGHNT and FRNRAP.

This chain joins TRBV19 and TRBJ2-7; 7 bases map to TRBD2. The CDR3 sequence is 18 residues long. Germline assignment: CDR1 LNHDA and CDR2 SQIVND (reference sequence). V trimming: 3 bases; J trimming: 3 bases; junction bases outside the gene matches: 17. CDR3 sequence: CASSIVYPQRGGSYEQYF. The CDR3 nucleotides read TGTGCCAGTAGTATTGTTTACCCCCAGCGGGGAGGGAGCTACGAGCAGTACTTC.

The chain recombines TRBV12-5 with TRBJ1-5; TRBD1 aligns across 9 bases. The CDR3 is made up of 20 amino acids. V trimming: 0 bases; J trimming: 2 bases; junction bases outside the gene matches: 14. Per germline, CDR1 LGHNT and CDR2 FRNRAP. CDR3 sequence (DNA): TGTGCTAGTGGTTTGGTACGTGGACAGGGGAGGACGCCGGGCAATCAGCCCCAGCATTTT. It translates to CASGLVRGQGRTPGNQPQHF.

This clone was counted only a few times. The chain uses TRBV11-1 and TRBJ2-7, with unresolved D. CDR1 and CDR2 (germline): SGHAT, FQDESV (reference sequence). Trimming removed 4 bases at V and 6 bases at J, with 4 bases between. The CDR3 spans 10 residues. The DNA for the CDR3 is TGTGCCAGCAGCTGGCCCGAGCAGTACTTC. It codes for CASSWPEQYF.

This clone appeared a single time. V is TRBV4-1 and J is TRBJ1-5; 8 bases are shared with TRBD1. The CDR3 has 17 amino acids. The ends lost 1 base at V and 6 bases at J; junction bases unmatched: 11. The germline gives CDR1 MGHRA, CDR2 YSYEKL. The CDR3: CASSQVLIGRGRQPQHF. As DNA, the CDR3 is TGCGCCAGCAGCCAAGTTCTAATCGGCAGGGGGCGTCAGCCCCAGCATTTT.

The chain has TRBV7-2 and TRBJ1-1; D is uncertain. The length of the CDR3 is 13 residues. Trimming pared 3 bases from V and 1 base from J, leaving 6 bases between. Germline CDR1 reads SGHTA; CDR2 reads FQGNSA. Here the CDR3 DNA reads TGTGCCAGCAGCTTGGTAGAGAACACTGAAGCTTTCTTT. Translated: CASSLVENTEAFF.

This chain uses TRBV5-1 with TRBJ2-3; 10 nucleotides match TRBD2. The germline V gene encodes CDR1 SGHRS and CDR2 YFSETQ. This CDR3 contains 17 residues. V lost 0 bases to trimming and J lost 11 bases; unmatched junction nucleotides: 15. In DNA form, the CDR3 reads TGCGCCAGCAGCTTGGCCCCGGGACTAGCGATAACAGCAGAGCAGTATTTT. This translates into CASSLAPGLAITAEQYF.

The V call is TRBV3-1 (or the pseudogene TRBV3-2), the J call TRBJ2-7; 9 positions match TRBD2. Trimming removed 0 bases from V and 6 bases from J; junction bases left unmatched: 9. The germline gives CDR1 LGHDT, CDR2 YNNKEL (reference sequence). The CDR3 has 16 amino acids. In DNA form, the CDR3 reads TGTGCCAGCAGCCAAGATTGGGTAGCGGGAGTGCGCGAGCAGTACTTC. As protein: CASSQDWVAGVREQYF.

The chain links TRBV19 to TRBJ1-1, with TRBD1 matching 8 bases. V shed 6 bases, J shed 4 bases, and the junction held 4 bases outside the gene matches. This CDR3 is 13 amino acids long. Germline values: CDR1 LNHDA, CDR2 SQIVND (reference sequence). CDR3 region: CASSRTGGTEAFF. The CDR3 region has the DNA TGTGCCAGTAGCCGTACAGGGGGCACTGAAGCTTTCTTT.

The chain joins TRBV9 to TRBJ1-3, with D possibly being TRBD1 (5 bases). The germline V gene has CDR1 SGDLS and CDR2 YYNGEE. The V end lost 4 bases, the J end lost 3 bases, and 14 bases lay between the germline ends. The CDR3 loop spans 15 amino acids. CDR3 sequence (DNA): TGTGCCAGCAGCTGGTCGGGGGATGGTGGAAACACCATATATTTT. Translating it yields CASSWSGDGGNTIYF.

The chain recombines TRBV2 with TRBJ2-5, with TRBD1 matching over 12 bases. The CDR3 is made up of 14 amino acids. Per the germline V gene, CDR1 is SNHLY and CDR2 is FYNNEI. V lost 6 bases, J lost 7 bases, and 6 bases stayed unmatched. The CDR3 spells CASSPGQGAWTQYF. The CDR3 region has the DNA TGTGCCAGCAGCCCGGGACAGGGGGCTTGGACCCAGTACTTC.

As concerns this clone: At one boundary the junction diverges from the germline segment, which might be a read error. The gene calls are TRBV3-1 (or the pseudogene TRBV3-2) and TRBJ1-2; D is unresolved. Germline assignment: CDR1 LGHDT and CDR2 YNNKEL (reference sequence). CDR3 length equals 12 residues. Here the CDR3 reads CASTQRGYGYTF. CDR3 nucleotide sequence: TGTGCCAGCACCCAACGGGGATATGGCTACACCTTC.

V is TRBV6-1 and J is TRBJ1-3; D is ambiguous. Trimming took 2 bases from V and 4 from J, leaving 12 bases between them. Looked up from germline, CDR1 is MNHNS and CDR2 is SASEGT. CDR3 size: 15 residues. The CDR3 sequence is CASSEPPGTGNTIYF. CDR3 nucleotides: TGTGCCAGCAGTGAACCCCCAGGTACCGGAAACACCATATATTTT.